This TCR beta chain was identified during a study of blood T cell repertoires in COVID-19. Overall study context: The origin of the acute and convalescent COVID-19 samples was the United States, Italy and Spain. T cells, B-cell-depleted T cells, or PBMCs provided the cDNA or gDNA that served as material.

Original methodology: Counts of nucleated cells, estimated from reference gene primer amplification, were obtained. The repertoire was sequenced with immunoSEQ multiplex PCR; TCRdb's copy has only in-frame clones and lacks some. V and J calls and clone size are those listed in that table; D and trimming were worked out from the DNA. The top ten clones hold roughly an eighth of a sample with more than 150,000 clones, 81% of them seen once. CDR3 length: 14 amino acids. Germline V gene lookup returns CDR1 SGHDT and CDR2 YYEEEE. Trimming removed 4 bases from V and 10 bases from J, with 15 bases in between.

The sample consisted of peripheral blood. The chain carries TRBV5-6 and TRBJ1-6; D is possibly TRBD1 (6 bases). This receptor was taken from a woman older than 75 with COVID-19, enrolled during active disease. CDR3 sequence (DNA): TGTGCCAGCAGCAAGCGGGACACGGAGTCACCCCTCCACTTT. The encoded protein is CASSKRDTESPLHF.